This T cell receptor beta chain came from a study of blood T cells in healthy people across ages. Study background: There was about one barcoded beta molecule captured by template switching per two T cells.

This clonotype occurred a few times. Its specificity is not known. Alongside a J-beta primer mix, a sample-barcoded 5' primer served in a second PCR lasting about 7 to 12 cycles. Each CDR3 protein gets one entry after TCRdb re-called the 5' RACE reads with MiXCR. The sample lists hundreds of thousands of distinct CDR3 sequences, 25% occurring once. The CDR3 runs to 14 residues. Trimming removed 4 bases from V and 3 bases from J, with 13 bases in between. The germline CDR1 and CDR2 sequences are MGHRA and YSYEKL. Study-level results: From one million sequenced T cells, diversity estimates were lower bounds.

The sample was also reused in another study, on T cells of mothers and their children. That work states: Mothers gave over 8.5 million TCR beta CDR3 reads each, and children some 3 million each.

The material sequenced was blood. The chain has TRBV4-1 and TRBJ2-7; TRBD1 might be the D (6 bases). The source of this sequence is a boy aged 5-17 years in good health. CDR3 sequence (DNA): TGCGCCAGCAGCCTGAGGACAGATTACTACGAGCAGTACTTC. It is translated as CASSLRTDYYEQYF.